Presented here are 21 T cell receptor beta chains from one specimen sequenced in a study of T cell repertoires in cytomegalovirus infection. In TCRdb, the reads were re-called with MiXCR into one record per CDR3 protein. The sample carries approximately 630,000 distinct CDR3 sequences, 20% to 25% recorded once. The sample taken for sequencing was CD8+ T cells from PBMCs. The receptors were gathered from a human donor in good health (CMV status not recorded). Some clones in this sample may be carry-over from other donors' samples.

The chain recombines TRBV20-1 with TRBJ1-4; no firm D call. Trimming left V 1 base short and J 0 bases short, with 0 bases between. Germline CDR1 DFQATT, CDR2 SNEGSKA (reference sequence). This CDR3 has 12 amino acids. CDR3 amino acids: CSARATNEKLFF. CDR3 nucleotides: TGCAGTGCTAGAGCAACTAATGAAAAACTGTTTTTT.

This clonotype occurred a few times. V is TRBV19 and J is TRBJ2-1; 9 bases fit TRBD1. Trimming took 9 bases from V and 6 from J; bases not matched to a gene: 6. The CDR3 runs to 13 residues. Looked up from germline, CDR1 is LNHDA and CDR2 is SQIVND (reference sequence). The CDR3 region is CASGTGNINEQFF. The CDR3, as DNA: TGTGCCAGCGGGACAGGGAATATCAATGAGCAGTTCTTC.

This clonotype came up a few times. J is TRBJ1-2 and V is TRBV29-1; no clear D gene. The V and J ends lost 3 bases and 8 bases respectively, with 13 bases between them. Germline V lookup: CDR1 SQVTM, CDR2 ANQGSEA. The CDR3 extends over 12 amino acids. CDR3 in amino acids: CSVETDLFGYTF. CDR3 sequence (DNA): TGCAGCGTTGAGACGGATTTATTCGGCTACACCTTC.

CDR3 loop: CSARGTEVAEAFF. The CDR3 DNA is TGCAGTGCTAGAGGGACAGAAGTCGCTGAAGCTTTCTTT. V usage is TRBV20-1 and J usage is TRBJ1-1, with D perhaps matching TRBD1 (6 bases). The V gene's germline CDR1 is DFQATT and CDR2 SNEGSKA (reference sequence). CDR3 length: 13 amino acids. Deletions cut 1 base from V and 6 bases from J, with 12 bases between.

This clonotype was detected many times. The chain carries TRBV28 and TRBJ1-2; 7 nucleotides agree with TRBD1. The V gene end was trimmed by 10 bases and the J gene end by 0 bases; junction bases not matched to a gene: 14. Germline V CDR1 and CDR2: MDHEN, SYDVKM. There are 16 residues in the CDR3. CDR3 region: CATKGQTKLANYGYTF. CDR3 DNA sequence: TGTGCCACCAAGGGACAGACCAAACTAGCTAACTATGGCTACACCTTC.

This clonotype was found many times. The V and J genes are TRBV7-2 and TRBJ2-1; 12 bases are a match to TRBD2. Germline V lookup: CDR1 SGHTA, CDR2 FQGNSA. V dropped 3 bases and J dropped 4; count of bases not matched to a gene: 7. The CDR3 covers 17 residues. CDR3: CASSFGLAGSVYNEQFF. CDR3 coding DNA: TGTGCCAGCAGCTTCGGACTAGCGGGGAGTGTTTACAATGAGCAGTTCTTC.

This clonotype was counted a few times. The chain links TRBV7-9 to TRBJ2-7, with D perhaps TRBD1 (6 bases). Looked up from germline, CDR1 is SEHNR and CDR2 is FQNEAQ (reference sequence). With 4 bases removed from V and 6 bases from J, the gap between germline ends came to 13 bases. The CDR3 loop spans 13 amino acids. The CDR3 loop reads CASSYGQSPEQYF. In DNA form, the CDR3 reads TGTGCCAGCAGCTACGGACAGTCTCCCGAGCAGTACTTC.

The rearrangement links TRBV6-5 to TRBJ2-7, with a weak D call TRBD2 (5 bases). V shed 5 bases and J shed 1 base, with 12 bases lying between them. The V gene's germline CDR1 is MNHEY and CDR2 SVGAGI. CDR3 length equals 14 residues. Here the CDR3 DNA reads TGTGCCAGCAGTCCCGACTATAATTCCTACGAGCAGTACTTC. Translated: CASSPDYNSYEQYF.

The gene calls are TRBV6-6 and TRBJ2-3; the match to TRBD2 covers 8 bases. This CDR3 has 15 residues. Germline loops: CDR1 MNHNY, CDR2 SVGAGI (reference sequence). With 7 bases clipped from V and 6 bases from J, the junction kept 12 bases outside the gene matches. Written as DNA, the CDR3 is TGTGCCAGCACCATCGGGGGGACTAGGGACGATACGCAGTATTTT. It yields the protein CASTIGGTRDDTQYF.

This clonotype appeared many times. This CDR3 reads CASSQEPSSNTGELFF. CDR3 sequence (DNA): TGCGCCAGCAGCCAAGAACCCAGCTCGAACACCGGGGAGCTGTTTTTT. The rearrangement joins TRBV4-3 to TRBJ2-2; no definite D call. Germline V lookup: CDR1 LGHNA, CDR2 YSLEER. The CDR3 has 16 residues. The V and J ends lost 0 bases and 0 bases respectively, with 8 bases between them.

This clonotype was picked up many times. V usage is TRBV12-3 or TRBV12-4 and J usage is TRBJ2-5; tentatively, D is TRBD1 (6 bases). Trimming pared 7 bases from V and 2 bases from J, leaving 17 bases between. The CDR3 spans 15 residues. As DNA, the CDR3 is TGTGCCAGCACCCTAGCCGGGACACTACAAGAGACCCAGTACTTC. Protein product: CASTLAGTLQETQYF.

This clonotype was counted a few times. The chain couples TRBV5-5 to TRBJ1-1; D gene unclear. Germline V gives CDR1 SGHKS, CDR2 YYEKEE (reference sequence). V was shortened by 4 bases and J by 0 bases, with 13 bases between the two germline ends. The CDR3 contains 15 residues. The CDR3 nucleotides are TGTGCCAGCAGCGGCTATCACGGGTTGAACACTGAAGCTTTCTTT. It encodes CASSGYHGLNTEAFF.

This clonotype has only a few counts. The chain combines TRBV20-1 with TRBJ1-1; D gene unclear. The CDR3 is made up of 16 amino acids. V lost 0 bases and J lost 6, with 20 bases in between. In germline, CDR1 is DFQATT, CDR2 SNEGSKA (reference sequence). The CDR3 bases are TGCAGTGCTAGAGACAAGACTCGGTCGGGCATCTCTGAAGCTTTCTTT. It encodes CSARDKTRSGISEAFF.

There are a few counts of this clonotype. This rearrangement joins TRBV20-1 to TRBJ2-1, with D possibly TRBD2 on 5 matching bases. The CDR3 loop spans 10 amino acids. Germline V gene lookup returns CDR1 DFQATT and CDR2 SNEGSKA (reference sequence). Deletions cut 4 bases from V and 10 bases from J, with 8 bases between. The CDR3: CSATPGEQFF. The CDR3, as DNA: TGCAGTGCTACGCCGGGGGAGCAGTTCTTC.

This clonotype was seen a few times. V usage is TRBV18 and J usage is TRBJ1-1, with D perhaps matching TRBD1 (5 bases). Germline CDR1 reads KGHSH; CDR2 reads LQKENI. CDR3 size: 13 residues. Trimming stripped 3 bases from V and 8 bases from J, with 13 bases between. CDR3 region: CASSPQDKSEAFF. The CDR3 region has the DNA TGTGCCAGCTCACCGCAGGACAAGTCAGAAGCTTTCTTT.

This clonotype was found a few times. The J gene is TRBJ1-1, the V gene TRBV20-1; 7 bases map to TRBD1. The germline gives CDR1 DFQATT, CDR2 SNEGSKA (reference sequence). The CDR3 loop spans 21 amino acids. V lost 2 bases to trimming and J lost 7 bases; unmatched junction nucleotides: 31. CDR3 in DNA: TGCAGTGCTAGATCTGGGGGACAGTGGGGGTCGGCCCTGGGGATCGATGGTGAAGCTTTCTTT. Residues: CSARSGGQWGSALGIDGEAFF.

There are many counts of this clonotype. The V gene is TRBV7-9, the J gene TRBJ2-5, with a possible D match to TRBD2 (5 bases). V shed 4 bases and J shed 9 bases, with 15 bases lying between them. The CDR3 is made up of 13 amino acids. Germline V CDR1 and CDR2: SEHNR, FQNEAQ (reference sequence). CDR3 residues: CASSSQLDSAQYF. CDR3 nucleotide sequence: TGTGCCAGCAGCTCCCAACTGGACTCCGCCCAGTACTTC.

The V gene is TRBV29-1, the J gene TRBJ2-3; D is uncertain. Germline values: CDR1 SQVTM, CDR2 ANQGSEA. Trimming shortened V by 0 bases and J by 2 bases, and 6 bases separated the two germline ends. This CDR3 is built from 13 residues. This CDR3 is CSVEDWDTDTQYF. As DNA, the CDR3 is TGCAGCGTTGAAGACTGGGACACAGATACGCAGTATTTT.

The CDR3 spells CASSPSSGPNTGELFF. CDR3 DNA sequence: TGTGCCAGCAGCCCCTCGTCAGGACCCAACACCGGGGAGCTGTTTTTT. This chain joins TRBV7-9 and TRBJ2-2; D is undetermined. Trimming pared 5 bases from V and 2 bases from J, leaving 15 bases between. The CDR3 spans 16 residues. Per the germline V gene, CDR1 is SEHNR and CDR2 is FQNEAQ (reference sequence).

The chain has TRBV10-3 and TRBJ2-2, with 8 bases lining up with TRBD1. CDR1 and CDR2 (germline): ENHRY, SYGVKD. V lost 6 bases and J lost 4; bases outside the gene matches: 4. The CDR3 spans 14 residues. As DNA, the CDR3 is TGTGCCATCAGAGGACAGGGAATCACCGGGGAGCTGTTTTTT. Translation: CAIRGQGITGELFF.

Ten or more counts support this clonotype. V is TRBV7-9 and J is TRBJ1-1; D is ambiguous. This CDR3 region has 13 residues. Germline V CDR1 and CDR2: SEHNR, FQNEAQ (reference sequence). V lost 2 bases and J 1 base, leaving 5 bases between the germline ends. CDR3 amino acids: CASSLLGNTEAFF. DNA for the CDR3: TGTGCCAGCAGCTTATTGGGGAACACTGAAGCTTTCTTT.